This section outlines one T cell receptor (beta chain) sequence together with its context. Its antigen is not identified. An end of the junction differs from the germline gene, which may be a read error. This entry belongs to a study of CD8+ T cells in alopecia areata. The overall study: Twice daily, treated patients received 5 to 10 mg of oral tofacitinib. Overall study results and limits: In lesional scalp, particularly from alopecia totalis/universalis, clonality was higher than in normal scalp. Normal skin contains resident alphabeta T cells, and these are also sequenced in scalp samples.

Reverse transcription of extracted RNA yielded cDNA, which provided the sequencing template. Sequencing used immunoSEQ multiplex PCR; TCRdb keeps in-frame clones, though not all of them. The sample has about 270,000 clones, roughly 60% seen once. Stated treatment: oral pan-JAK inhibitor, 5-10 mg twice daily. Peripheral blood samples and lesional scalp punch biopsies were obtained from alopecia areata patients. Germline V gives CDR1 SQVTM, CDR2 ANQGSEA. This CDR3 has 13 amino acids. This chain uses TRBV29-1 with TRBJ2-7; 7 bases align to TRBD1. The sequence came from a human donor with alopecia areata. Here the sequenced sample was CD4+ T cells sorted from blood, taken around week 52, from a patient treated with tofacitinib. The CDR3 is CSAVGQMSYVQYF. The CDR3 coding sequence is TGCAGCGCTGTGGGACAGATGTCCTACGTGCAGTACTTC.